A selection of T cell receptor beta chains follows, all from one sample in a study of lymphopenia after photon versus proton radiotherapy. Clones were sequenced by immunoSEQ multiplex PCR, and TCRdb holds only the in-frame ones, with some missing. The sample carries 20,000 to 25,000 clones, about 80% recorded once. The specimen comprised peripheral blood, sampled from a patient treated with photon-based radiotherapy. These receptors were obtained from a man aged 35-49 years with gastric cancer. CDR3s include the opening cysteine and the closing phenylalanine or tryptophan. D genes are given only for firm matches. Where a row states a size, it is once, few, many or the class of an expanded clone; other rows omit it.

>.|TRBJ1-5|16|TRBV4-1|.
CASSQDQRGPNQPQHF
TGCGCCAGCAGCCAAGATCAACGCGGTCCCAATCAGCCCCAGCATTTT
>.|TRBJ2-1|16|TRBV7-6|.
CASSLNSGSAYNEQFF
TGTGCCAGCAGCTTAAACTCGGGCAGTGCCTACAATGAGCAGTTCTTC
>.|TRBJ1-6|17|TRBV7-9|.
CASSLWAGLGGNSPLHF
TGTGCCAGCAGCTTATGGGCAGGTCTTGGGGGCAATTCACCCCTCCACTTT
>.|TRBJ2-4|13|TRBV13|.
CASRAGGQDIQYF
TGTGCCAGCAGAGCCGGGGGTCAAGACATTCAGTACTTC
>.|TRBJ1-3|16|TRBV19|.
CASSALHKASGNTIYF
TGTGCCAGTAGTGCCCTGCATAAGGCCTCTGGAAACACCATATATTTT
>TRBD1|TRBJ1-5|14|TRBV30|few
CAWSQGGSNQPQHF
TGTGCCTGGAGTCAAGGGGGCTCCAATCAGCCCCAGCATTTT
>.|TRBJ2-7|15|TRBV5-1|.
CASSLSGGREYEQYF
TGCGCCAGCAGCTTAAGCGGAGGTCGCGAGTACGAGCAGTACTTC
>.|TRBJ1-5|14|TRBV6-6|.
CASSYSLRNQPQHF
TGTGCCAGCAGTTACTCGCTACGCAATCAGCCCCAGCATTTT
>TRBD2|TRBJ2-7|15|TRBV5-1|.
CASSYLAGGPYEQYF
TGCGCCAGCAGCTACCTAGCGGGGGGGCCCTACGAGCAGTACTTC
>.|TRBJ1-1|14|TRBV14|.
CASNRVSVNTEAFF
TGTGCCAGCAATCGCGTCAGTGTGAACACTGAAGCTTTCTTT
>.|TRBJ2-5|13|TRBV10-3|.
CAISDGPAETQYF
TGTGCCATCAGTGACGGCCCGGCGGAGACCCAGTACTTC
>TRBD1|TRBJ2-7|14|TRBV30|.
CAWGTIRQGLKQYF
TGTGCCTGGGGGACGATTAGACAGGGTCTTAAGCAGTACTTC
>.|TRBJ2-1|16|TRBV11-2|.
CASTSARGRIYNEQFF
TGTGCCAGCACCTCAGCCCGGGGACGGATTTACAATGAGCAGTTCTTC
>.|TRBJ1-2|14|TRBV5-6|.
CASSLRATVYGYTF
TGTGCCAGCAGCTTGCGGGCGACAGTCTATGGCTACACCTTC
>.|TRBJ1-6|12|TRBV7-8|.
CASSRAEGALHF
TGTGCCAGCAGCCGGGCGGAAGGGGCCCTCCACTTT
>TRBD1|TRBJ2-1|11|TRBV20-1|.
CRGDRGNEQFF
TGCAGGGGGGACAGGGGGAATGAGCAGTTCTTC
>.|TRBJ2-1|13|TRBV7-3|.
CASSLTSGVEQFF
TGTGCCAGCAGCTTAACGTCCGGGGTTGAGCAGTTCTTC
>.|TRBJ2-3|15|TRBV5-1|.
CASSPGDSRADTQYF
TGCGCCAGCAGCCCGGGGGACAGTCGGGCAGATACGCAGTATTTT
>TRBD1|TRBJ1-5|15|TRBV18|.
CASSRGQGNNQPQHF
TGTGCCAGCTCCCGAGGACAGGGGAACAATCAGCCCCAGCATTTT
>.|TRBJ2-5|17|TRBV7-2|.
CASSASFIRGNQETQYF
TGTGCCAGCAGCGCATCCTTCATTAGGGGGAACCAAGAGACCCAGTACTTC
>TRBD1|TRBJ2-7|16|TRBV7-2|.
CASSPLGGQGFYEQYF
TGTGCCAGCAGCCCCTTGGGGGGACAGGGATTCTACGAGCAGTACTTC
>.|TRBJ2-7|14|TRBV2|once
CASREVWAPYEQYF
TGTGCCAGCAGGGAGGTTTGGGCTCCCTACGAGCAGTACTTC
>TRBD1|TRBJ1-2|12|TRBV6-1|.
CASKAGGSGYTF
TGTGCCAGCAAGGCAGGGGGAAGTGGCTACACCTTC
>.|TRBJ2-1|15|TRBV5-4|.
CASSGGYSSYNEQFF
TGTGCCAGCAGCGGAGGATATAGCTCCTACAATGAGCAGTTCTTC
>.|TRBJ1-1|13|TRBV7-3|.
CASSSGGGTEAFF
TGTGCCAGCAGCTCAGGAGGAGGCACTGAAGCTTTCTTT
>.|TRBJ2-3|14|TRBV6-4|.
CASVRTASTDTQYF
TGTGCCAGCGTCAGGACGGCTAGCACAGATACGCAGTATTTT
>TRBD1|TRBJ2-7|14|TRBV7-2|.
CASSPTTGDYEQYF
TGTGCCAGCAGCCCGACGACAGGGGACTACGAGCAGTACTTC
>TRBD1|TRBJ2-5|14|TRBV7-2|.
CASSRDRDGETQYF
TGTGCCAGCAGCAGAGACAGGGATGGGGAGACCCAGTACTTC
>TRBD2|TRBJ2-3|12|TRBV7-6|.
CASSRGGGTQYF
TGTGCCAGCAGCCGTGGCGGGGGTACGCAGTATTTT
>TRBD1|TRBJ1-6|16|TRBV19|.
CASSGQGAGYNSPLHF
TGTGCCAGTAGCGGACAGGGGGCGGGATATAATTCACCCCTCCACTTT
>TRBD1|TRBJ2-5|16|TRBV18|.
CASSPNPGQGQETQYF
TGTGCCAGCTCACCAAACCCAGGACAGGGCCAAGAGACCCAGTACTTC
>.|TRBJ1-1|15|TRBV18|once
CASSPSGWGSTEAFF
TGTGCCAGCTCACCTTCTGGTTGGGGTTCCACTGAAGCTTTCTTT
>TRBD1|TRBJ1-6|15|TRBV6-5|.
CASRPDRGLGSPLHF
TGTGCCAGCAGGCCCGACAGGGGGCTAGGTTCACCCCTCCACTTT
>.|TRBJ1-6|14|TRBV7-8|medium-sized
CASSLQQANSPLHF
TGTGCCAGCAGCTTACAACAGGCCAATTCACCCCTCCACTTT
>TRBD1|TRBJ1-4|14|TRBV7-9|.
CASSQGQINEKLFF
TGTGCCAGCAGCCAGGGACAGATTAATGAAAAACTGTTTTTT
>.|TRBJ2-1|14|TRBV5-1|.
CASRTAPGNNEQFF
TGCGCCAGCAGGACGGCCCCGGGGAACAATGAGCAGTTCTTC
>TRBD2|TRBJ2-3|15|TRBV9|.
CASSGTSGGADTQYF
TGTGCCAGCAGCGGGACTAGCGGGGGGGCAGATACGCAGTATTTT
>TRBD1|TRBJ2-5|16|TRBV4-2|.
CASSLSRDRNEETQYF
TGTGCCAGCAGCCTGTCCCGGGACAGGAACGAAGAGACCCAGTACTTC
>.|TRBJ2-7|11|TRBV2|medium-sized
CASSDPNEQYF
TGTGCCAGCAGTGATCCGAACGAGCAGTACTTC
>.|TRBJ1-1|14|TRBV5-1|.
CASSSQGFGAEAFF
TGCGCCAGCAGCTCACAGGGATTTGGAGCTGAAGCTTTCTTT